Listed below are T cell receptor beta chains from one sample, sequenced in a study of cytomegalovirus exposure and HLA in healthy donors. The protocol was immunoSEQ multiplex PCR, while the TCRdb copy is restricted to in-frame clones and leaves out a portion. The data contain some 210,000 clones, about four fifths of them singletons. Sequenced input: PBMCs. The receptors here all came from a woman aged 50 to 60 in good health and CMV-seropositive. Both conserved end residues are part of each CDR3. D genes are given only for firm matches. Part of the rows lack a size; the others show once, few, many or a class for expanded clones.

V gene	J gene	clone size	D gene	CDR3 protein	CDR3 DNA
TRBV2	TRBJ1-6	NA	NA	CASSDSGRDNSPLHF	TGTGCCAGCAGTGACTCAGGGAGGGATAATTCACCCCTCCACTTT
TRBV7-9	TRBJ1-2	NA	NA	CASSNYRAVVNYGYTF	TGTGCCAGCAGCAACTACCGAGCAGTGGTGAACTATGGCTACACCTTC
TRBV25-1	TRBJ2-1	NA	NA	CASREDQYNEQFF	TGTGCCAGCAGGGAGGACCAGTACAATGAGCAGTTCTTC
TRBV6-4	TRBJ1-1	few	NA	CASSEQIGGTEAFF	TGTGCCAGCAGCGAACAAATAGGCGGCACTGAAGCTTTCTTT
TRBV27	TRBJ1-6	NA	NA	CASSLIATVPNSPLHF	TGTGCCAGCAGCCTCATCGCGACAGTCCCGAATTCACCCCTCCACTTT
TRBV6-5	TRBJ1-5	NA	TRBD1	CASRTRQGSNQPQHF	TGTGCCAGCAGAACGCGACAGGGGAGCAATCAGCCCCAGCATTTT
TRBV30	TRBJ2-3	NA	TRBD2	CAWKAGGRDTQYF	TGTGCCTGGAAGGCGGGGGGCAGAGATACGCAGTATTTT
TRBV29-1	TRBJ2-3	NA	NA	CSVDPPETVFLTDTQYF	TGCAGCGTTGATCCTCCTGAGACAGTCTTTCTAACAGATACGCAGTATTTT
TRBV6-5	TRBJ1-3	NA	TRBD1	CASSDRVGGNTIYF	TGTGCCAGCAGTGACAGGGTTGGTGGAAACACCATATATTTT
TRBV6-1	TRBJ2-5	NA	TRBD2	CASSVLAGLQETQYF	TGTGCCAGCAGTGTTTTAGCGGGGCTCCAAGAGACCCAGTACTTC
TRBV30	TRBJ2-1	NA	NA	CAWSVGTSDDKFF	TGTGCCTGGAGTGTAGGGACATCTGATGACAAGTTCTTC
TRBV5-1	TRBJ2-1	NA	TRBD2	CASSRTSSRDEQFF	TGCGCCAGCAGTAGGACTAGCTCTAGAGATGAGCAGTTCTTC
TRBV5-6	TRBJ2-3	once	NA	CASSLLADTQYF	TGTGCCAGCAGCCTGCTAGCGGATACGCAGTATTTT
TRBV5-4	TRBJ2-2	few	TRBD2	CASSLVGLAGVTGELFF	TGTGCCAGCAGCTTGGTGGGGCTAGCGGGGGTGACCGGGGAGCTGTTTTTT
TRBV5-6	TRBJ1-2	few	TRBD1	CASLTGGFIYGYTF	TGTGCCAGCCTGACAGGGGGCTTTATCTATGGCTACACCTTC
TRBV5-1	TRBJ2-1	NA	TRBD2	CASSRSGGSSYNEQFF	TGCGCCAGCAGCCGGAGCGGGGGGTCTTCCTACAATGAGCAGTTCTTC
TRBV9	TRBJ2-2	NA	TRBD2	CASSVRGGAAGELFF	TGTGCCAGCAGCGTACGCGGGGGGGCGGCCGGGGAGCTGTTTTTT
TRBV14	TRBJ2-5	NA	NA	CASSTGLLVGETQYF	TGTGCCAGCAGCACGGGACTCCTCGTAGGAGAGACCCAGTACTTC
TRBV4-2	TRBJ2-7	NA	NA	CASSQGIQGREQYF	TGTGCCAGCAGCCAAGGGATTCAGGGGCGGGAGCAGTACTTC
TRBV5-1	TRBJ2-2	NA	TRBD1	CASLRAGGANGELFF	TGCGCCAGCCTCCGGGCAGGGGGCGCGAACGGGGAGCTGTTTTTT
TRBV7-9	TRBJ1-3	NA	NA	CSSSLQGRTIYF	TGTTCCAGCAGCTTACAGGGTCGCACCATATATTTT
TRBV5-1	TRBJ1-1	NA	NA	CASSLGGVDEAFF	TGCGCCAGCAGCCTAGGGGGTGTTGACGAAGCTTTCTTT
TRBV19	TRBJ1-5	NA	NA	CASSMRRGRSNQPQHF	TGTGCCAGTAGTATGCGGCGGGGCAGGAGCAATCAGCCCCAGCATTTT
TRBV4-1	TRBJ1-2	NA	TRBD1	CASSRPGQGDYGYTF	TGCGCCAGCAGCCGACCGGGACAGGGTGACTATGGCTACACCTTC
TRBV4-2	TRBJ2-1	NA	NA	CASSQGRERSSYNEQFF	TGTGCCAGCAGCCAAGGGCGCGAGCGGAGCTCCTACAATGAGCAGTTCTTC
TRBV7-3	TRBJ2-1	few	NA	CASSLNPYPPNEQFF	TGTGCCAGCAGCTTAAATCCGTATCCCCCCAATGAGCAGTTCTTC